A selection of T cell receptor beta chains follows, all from one sample in a study of T cell repertoires in cytomegalovirus infection. Each CDR3 protein is one row after TCRdb ran MiXCR on the reads. The table lists 450,000 to 600,000 distinct CDR3 sequences, around a third of them singletons. These receptors lack a known antigen. The sequenced sample was cultured PBMCs, obtained from culture after CMV antigen stimulation. The receptors were sampled from a human donor in good health (CMV status not recorded). Some clones in this sample may be carry-over from other donors' samples. Both conserved end residues are part of each CDR3. The D gene is left open where the match is weak. Not every row has a clone size; where given, it reads once, few, many or a size class.

TRBD1 TRBJ2-2 many TRBV7-8 CASSGRAGGSTGELFF TGTGCCAGCAGCGGGCGGGCAGGGGGTAGTACCGGGGAGCTGTTTTTT
TRBD2 TRBJ2-1 few TRBV10-2 CASRLLAGVDYEQFF TGCGCCAGCAGACTACTAGCGGGAGTTGATTATGAGCAGTTCTTC
NA TRBJ2-5 NA TRBV28 CASRSTGQETQYF TGTGCCAGCAGGTCGACAGGTCAAGAGACCCAGTACTTC
TRBD1 TRBJ1-5 NA TRBV27 CASHGRAGGFNQPQHF TGTGCCAGCCATGGAAGGGCAGGGGGTTTCAATCAGCCCCAGCATTTT
TRBD2 TRBJ2-3 few TRBV11-3 CASSFRGTSGASTDTQYF TGTGCCAGCAGCTTTCGAGGGACTAGCGGTGCTAGCACAGATACGCAGTATTTT
TRBD2 TRBJ2-1 once TRBV9 CASSVGRLISGRPHSYNEQFF TGTGCCAGCAGCGTAGGTCGGTTGATTAGCGGGAGACCTCACTCCTACAATGAGCAGTTCTTC
NA TRBJ2-3 NA TRBV14 CASSRGERGSTDTQYF TGTGCCAGCAGCAGAGGGGAGAGGGGGAGCACAGATACGCAGTATTTT
TRBD1 TRBJ2-7 many TRBV7-2 CASSLGGGQVGYEQYF TGTGCCAGCAGCTTAGGTGGCGGACAGGTCGGGTACGAGCAGTACTTC
TRBD1 TRBJ1-5 NA TRBV15 CATSSGTGRFSNQPQHF TGTGCCACCAGCAGCGGGACAGGGAGGTTCAGCAATCAGCCCCAGCATTTT
TRBD1 TRBJ2-3 few TRBV7-6 CASSSSLGQGTDTQYF TGTGCCAGCAGCTCCTCCCTCGGACAGGGAACAGATACGCAGTATTTT
TRBD2 TRBJ2-1 NA TRBV10-2 CASGSGISSYNEQFF TGCGCCAGCGGTAGCGGGATATCCTCCTACAATGAGCAGTTCTTC
NA TRBJ2-3 many TRBV6-1 CASSTSGDTQYF TGTGCCAGCAGTACCTCGGGAGATACGCAGTATTTT
NA TRBJ1-2 NA TRBV5-1 CASSVGTTNYGYTF TGCGCCAGCAGCGTGGGGACAACTAACTATGGCTACACCTTC
TRBD2 TRBJ2-1 NA TRBV4-3 CASSQASLWLADNEQFF TGCGCCAGCAGCCAAGCCTCCCTGTGGCTAGCGGACAATGAGCAGTTCTTC
NA TRBJ2-2 NA TRBV29-1 CSAHGTFTGELFF TGCAGCGCTCACGGGACTTTCACCGGGGAGCTGTTTTTT
NA TRBJ1-3 NA TRBV6-5 CASKGGTSGNTIYF TGTGCCAGCAAGGGCGGGACCTCTGGAAACACCATATATTTT
TRBD2 TRBJ2-3 NA TRBV7-2 CASSLMLAGGQDTQYF TGTGCCAGCAGCCTGATGCTAGCGGGAGGGCAGGATACGCAGTATTTT
NA TRBJ2-1 NA TRBV5-4 CASSLLTKSYNEQFF TGTGCCAGCAGCTTACTCACAAAATCCTACAATGAGCAGTTCTTC
TRBD2 TRBJ2-3 NA TRBV19 CASAPIPSGRDTQYF TGTGCCAGTGCGCCCATCCCTAGCGGGAGAGATACGCAGTATTTT
NA TRBJ1-5 NA TRBV12-3/TRBV12-4 CASTEHSNQPQHF TGTGCCAGCACTGAACATAGCAATCAGCCCCAGCATTTT
NA TRBJ2-1 NA TRBV12-3/TRBV12-4 CASKVGNANNEQFF TGTGCCAGCAAGGTCGGGAACGCCAACAATGAGCAGTTCTTC
NA TRBJ1-2 NA TRBV7-6 CASSLEGGRPNGYTF TGTGCCAGCAGCTTAGAGGGCGGGAGACCTAATGGCTACACCTTC
NA TRBJ1-1 few TRBV28 CASSTITEAFF TGTGCCAGCAGTACGATTACTGAAGCTTTCTTT
NA TRBJ2-1 NA TRBV5-4 CASSLEASYNEQFF TGTGCCAGCAGCTTGGAAGCCAGCTACAATGAGCAGTTCTTC
NA TRBJ1-4 NA TRBV19 CASSTIRDANNEKLFF TGTGCCAGTAGTACAATCCGGGACGCTAATAATGAAAAACTGTTTTTT
NA TRBJ1-1 NA TRBV12-3/TRBV12-4 CASRSGVMNTEAFF TGTGCCAGCAGATCAGGGGTCATGAACACTGAAGCTTTCTTT
TRBD2 TRBJ2-1 NA TRBV7-4 CASSFSIAGVADNEQFF TGTGCCAGCAGCTTTTCCATAGCGGGAGTAGCTGACAATGAGCAGTTCTTC
NA TRBJ2-1 few TRBV14 CASSPSRVRYMRNNEQFF TGTGCCAGCAGCCCGAGTCGGGTACGCTACATGAGAAACAATGAGCAGTTCTTC
NA TRBJ2-3 few TRBV29-1 CSVGLGTDTQYF TGCAGCGTTGGCCTGGGGACAGATACGCAGTATTTT
NA TRBJ1-3 few TRBV18 CASSPINSGGASGNTIYF TGTGCCAGCTCACCGATTAATTCCGGGGGCGCTTCGGGAAACACCATATATTTT
TRBD1 TRBJ2-1 few TRBV28 CASSFPQGANEQFF TGTGCCAGCAGTTTCCCACAGGGGGCTAATGAGCAGTTCTTC
TRBD2 TRBJ2-1 NA TRBV6-2/TRBV6-3 CASKSGVAGVSSYNEQFF TGTGCCAGCAAATCTGGGGTAGCGGGCGTGAGCTCCTACAATGAGCAGTTCTTC
NA TRBJ1-2 once TRBV28 CASDSNYGYTF TGTGCCAGTGACAGTAACTATGGCTACACCTTC
NA TRBJ2-6 few TRBV7-2 CASSLGSTPGTGANVLTF TGTGCCAGCAGCTTAGGTAGTACTCCCGGGACAGGGGCCAACGTCCTGACTTTC
TRBD2 TRBJ2-1 NA TRBV25-1 CASSDRPPLTSIEQFF TGTGCCAGCAGTGACCGCCCTCCCCTGACTAGCATCGAGCAGTTCTTC
NA TRBJ2-1 few TRBV12-3/TRBV12-4 CASSFRRNSGEQFF TGTGCCAGCAGTTTTAGGCGGAACTCCGGGGAGCAGTTCTTC
NA TRBJ1-4 NA TRBV7-8 CASSLGPREKLFF TGTGCCAGCAGCCTAGGGCCACGCGAAAAACTGTTTTTT
NA TRBJ2-7 NA TRBV29-1 CSVEADRGSREQYF TGCAGCGTTGAGGCGGACCGGGGTAGTCGCGAGCAGTACTTC
NA TRBJ1-3 few TRBV7-8 CASSLAYRSREAGNTIYF TGTGCCAGCAGCTTAGCGTACCGGAGCAGGGAGGCTGGAAACACCATATATTTT
TRBD2 TRBJ2-7 NA TRBV7-2 CASSTSPGLAGDKQYF TGTGCCAGCAGCACCTCGCCGGGACTAGCGGGAGACAAGCAGTACTTC
NA TRBJ1-1 NA TRBV12-3/TRBV12-4 CASSLGVGGDTEAFF TGTGCCAGCAGTTTAGGGGTTGGGGGGGACACTGAAGCTTTCTTT
NA TRBJ2-5 NA TRBV6-1 CASTKIGGLETQYF TGTGCCAGCACCAAGATAGGGGGTTTGGAGACCCAGTACTTC
NA TRBJ2-1 few TRBV14 CASSQEGGDRFYNEQFF TGTGCCAGCAGCCAAGAAGGCGGAGATCGGTTTTACAATGAGCAGTTCTTC
TRBD2 TRBJ2-1 few TRBV11-2 CASSLLVRESNNEQFF TGTGCCAGCAGCTTACTGGTGCGGGAGAGTAACAATGAGCAGTTCTTC
NA TRBJ1-1 few TRBV10-2 CASSGGGVGTEAFF TGCGCCAGCAGCGGCGGGGGGGTGGGGACTGAAGCTTTCTTT
TRBD2 TRBJ2-1 few TRBV5-4 CASSHDSPGLASDEQFF TGTGCCAGCAGCCATGACAGTCCGGGACTAGCATCCGATGAGCAGTTCTTC
NA TRBJ1-3 NA TRBV2 CASSRDTSSGNTIYF TGTGCCAGCAGCCGGGACACGAGCTCTGGAAACACCATATATTTT
NA TRBJ1-2 few TRBV15 CATSRDSGGVHTF TGTGCCACCAGCAGAGATTCGGGGGGAGTCCACACCTTC
NA TRBJ2-3 NA TRBV4-1 CASSQPYFDGSTEWQYF TGCGCCAGCAGCCAACCATACTTCGATGGATCGACAGAATGGCAGTATTTT
NA TRBJ2-1 NA TRBV7-2 CASTPAPGSREQFF TGTGCCAGCACCCCAGCGCCGGGGAGCAGGGAGCAGTTCTTC
TRBD2 TRBJ2-3 few TRBV6-8 CASRVIGLGAGGPSRTDTQYF TGTGCCAGCAGGGTGATTGGTCTCGGAGCGGGAGGGCCATCCCGCACAGATACGCAGTATTTT
NA TRBJ1-1 NA TRBV9 CASSERGGTEAFF TGTGCCAGCAGCGAGAGGGGGGGAACTGAAGCTTTCTTT
NA TRBJ1-4 few TRBV7-2 CASSPTANVEKLFF TGTGCCAGCAGCCCGACAGCCAATGTCGAAAAACTGTTTTTT
TRBD2 TRBJ2-7 few TRBV6-2/TRBV6-3 CASSTLEREFSYEQYF TGTGCCAGCAGTACACTCGAGCGGGAGTTCTCCTACGAGCAGTACTTC
NA TRBJ2-2 NA TRBV19 CASNGVVGTGELFF TGTGCCAGTAACGGGGTGGTAGGCACCGGGGAGCTGTTTTTT
NA TRBJ1-2 few TRBV12-3/TRBV12-4 CASSERGRGGYTF TGTGCCAGCAGTGAGAGGGGTAGAGGTGGCTACACCTTC
TRBD2 TRBJ2-7 NA TRBV5-4 CASSLGSGRTKYEQYF TGTGCCAGCAGCTTGGGATCCGGGAGGACTAAATACGAGCAGTACTTC
NA TRBJ1-5 NA TRBV20-1 CKKSPGLLPHYSNQPQHF TGCAAGAAATCTCCGGGCCTCCTCCCCCACTATAGCAATCAGCCCCAGCATTTT
TRBD2 TRBJ2-5 NA TRBV25-1 CASSAGLAGKETQYF TGTGCCAGCAGTGCGGGACTAGCGGGTAAAGAGACCCAGTACTTC
NA TRBJ2-3 medium-sized TRBV7-2 CASHGWDSTDTQYF TGTGCCAGCCATGGTTGGGACAGCACAGATACGCAGTATTTT